These 13 T cell receptor beta chains came from one sample sequenced in a study of blood T cell repertoires in COVID-19. TCRdb's table, derived via immunoSEQ multiplex PCR, lists solely in-frame clones and lacks some. Here the sample spans more than 450,000 clones, approximately 86% being singletons. Sample: PBMCs or T cells enriched from blood (not recorded which). These receptors came from a young woman who had recovered from COVID-19.

This clone was picked up one time. The chain uses TRBV6-5 and TRBJ1-1; D is unclear. CDR3 length: 14 amino acids. V lost 6 bases and J lost 0, with 11 bases in between. Germline assignment: CDR1 MNHEY and CDR2 SVGAGI. The CDR3 here is CASREGTLNTEAFF. The CDR3 DNA sequence: TGTGCCAGCAGGGAGGGAACCCTGAACACTGAAGCTTTCTTT.

The chain links TRBV4-2 to TRBJ1-1; TRBD1 is a possible D gene (5 bases). Looked up from germline, CDR1 is LGHNA and CDR2 is YNFKEQ. This CDR3 has 18 residues. V was cut by 0 bases and J by 7 bases, with 24 bases left in between. The CDR3 loop reads CASSQDPSGVEGGGEAFF. CDR3 nucleotides: TGTGCCAGCAGCCAAGACCCCTCCGGGGTCGAGGGCGGGGGTGAAGCTTTCTTT.

The V gene is TRBV7-9, the J gene TRBJ2-5; D call uncertain. V gave up 5 bases and J gave up 2 bases, with 15 bases separating them. Germline V gene sequence: CDR1 SEHNR, CDR2 FQNEAQ (reference sequence). The CDR3 covers 15 residues. CDR3 nucleotide sequence: TGTGCCAGCAGCCCTCTGGGTCAGACTCAAGAGACCCAGTACTTC. Translating gives CASSPLGQTQETQYF.

This rearrangement joins TRBV27 to TRBJ1-2; TRBD1 aligns across 8 bases. Per the germline V gene, CDR1 is MNHEY and CDR2 is SMNVEV (reference sequence). This CDR3 contains 12 residues. Germline trimming cut 10 bases from V and 6 bases from J; bases unmatched to any gene: 7. CDR3 DNA: TGTGCCACCGCGGACAGGGCAGATGGCTACACCTTC. The encoded protein is CATADRADGYTF.

This chain links TRBV2 with TRBJ1-3, with no clear D. Germline loops: CDR1 SNHLY, CDR2 FYNNEI. V was clipped by 6 bases and J by 9 bases, with 12 bases between them. CDR3 length: 12 residues. DNA of the CDR3: TGTGCCAGCAGGCGCGCATCGAGCACCATATATTTT. Protein: CASRRASSTIYF.

The chain combines TRBV9 with TRBJ1-1; 7 bases fit TRBD1. Germline loops: CDR1 SGDLS, CDR2 YYNGEE. V was clipped by 2 bases and J by 4 bases; unmatched bases: 11. This CDR3 contains 16 residues. The CDR3 nucleotides read TGTGCCAGCAGCGTGGATGTAGGGGGCGCGGGCACTGAAGCTTTCTTT. As protein: CASSVDVGGAGTEAFF.

The chain links TRBV9 to TRBJ2-5, with D possibly matching TRBD2 (6 bases). The V gene's germline CDR1 is SGDLS and CDR2 YYNGEE. This CDR3 has 17 amino acids. The V and J ends lost 0 bases and 5 bases respectively, with 20 bases between them. The CDR3 protein is CASSVGQTGDVGETQYF. As DNA, the CDR3 is TGTGCCAGCAGCGTAGGTCAGACGGGGGATGTTGGGGAGACCCAGTACTTC.

This rearrangement joins TRBV12-3 or TRBV12-4 to TRBJ2-1, with D possibly matching TRBD2 (6 bases). Deletions cut 10 bases from V and 10 bases from J, with 17 bases between. This CDR3 contains 12 residues. This chain's CDR3 is CATTGGAHEQFF. The CDR3 DNA sequence: TGTGCCACCACCGGAGGGGCCCACGAGCAGTTCTTC.

In its sample, this clone was seen a few times. The chain carries TRBV28 and TRBJ1-3; D unresolved. The V end lost 6 bases, the J end lost 0 bases, and 12 bases lay between the germline ends. Germline V gives CDR1 MDHEN, CDR2 SYDVKM. The CDR3 has 15 residues. CDR3 in amino acids: CASRPEADSGNTIYF. As DNA, the CDR3 is TGTGCCAGCAGACCTGAGGCTGACTCTGGAAACACCATATATTTT.

V is TRBV15 and J is TRBJ1-1; tentatively, D is TRBD1 (6 bases). This CDR3 contains 13 residues. The germline V gene has CDR1 LNHNV and CDR2 YYDKDF (reference sequence). Trimming took off 0 bases at V and 8 bases at J, with 10 bases between the two ends. This CDR3 reads CATSRDTGREAFF. For the CDR3, the DNA is TGTGCCACCAGCAGAGATACAGGGCGCGAAGCTTTCTTT.

Here the CDR3 reads CASSRELGVLNTIYF. The CDR3 nucleotides read TGTGCCAGCAGCCGCGAACTCGGGGTTCTGAACACCATATATTTT. The V call is TRBV3-1 (or the pseudogene TRBV3-2), the J call TRBJ1-3, with D unresolved. CDR1 is LGHDT, CDR2 YNNKEL, per germline (reference sequence). The V gene lost 4 bases and the J gene lost 7 bases, with 17 bases spanning the gap. This CDR3 is built from 15 residues.

The rearrangement uses TRBV11-2 and TRBJ2-7; D may be TRBD1 (6 bases). The germline gives CDR1 SGHAT, CDR2 FQNNGV. This CDR3 is 15 amino acids long. Trimming removed 5 bases at V and 4 bases at J, with 18 bases between. CDR3 sequence reads: CASSLTGTRSYEQYF. CDR3 sequence (DNA): TGTGCCAGCAGCCTAACCGGGACACGGTCTTACGAGCAGTACTTC.

The chain has TRBV19 and TRBJ2-7; possibly TRBD1 for D (6 bases). The CDR3 sequence is 14 residues long. Trimming removed 1 base at V and 2 bases at J, with 9 bases between. The germline CDR1 and CDR2 sequences are LNHDA and SQIVND (reference sequence). The CDR3, as DNA: TGTGCCAGTAGTATAGTGGCAGGGGCCTACGAGCAGTACTTC. Its protein is CASSIVAGAYEQYF.